This T cell receptor (beta chain) was documented in a study of blood T cell repertoires in COVID-19. Seattle participants joined during active infection and were tracked over time. The germline CDR1 and CDR2 sequences are MDHEN and SYDVKM. V lost 4 bases, J lost 2 bases, and 4 bases stayed unmatched. CDR3 length: 16 amino acids. TCRdb's copy holds only in-frame clones and misses some; the assay was immunoSEQ multiplex PCR. The table has some 100,000 clones, approximately 74% seen once. The origin of this receptor is a man in his sixties or seventies with COVID-19, enrolled during active disease. The sequencing input was peripheral blood. This chain links TRBV28 with TRBJ2-1, with TRBD2 matching 11 bases. The CDR3 here is CASSSTGLAAYNEQFF. CDR3 bases: TGTGCCAGCAGTTCTACGGGACTAGCGGCCTACAATGAGCAGTTCTTC. Supplemented by reference TRBV28 and TRBJ2-1, the full variable domain reads DVKVTQSSRYLVKRTGEKVFLECVQDMDHENMFWYRQDPGLGLRLIYFSYDVKMKEKGDIPEGYSVSREKKERFSLILESASTNQTSMYLCASSSTGLAAYNEQFFGPGTRLTVL.